This T cell receptor beta chain originates from a study of T cell repertoires in aging, cancer and after chemotherapy. Study-level information: Healthy donor repertoires were recorded over several months to years and showed clear clonal overlap.

The template was genomic DNA from peripheral blood, not RNA. Study outcomes and limitations: Across the chemotherapy interval, each cancer cohort showed higher median generation probability, suggesting thymic rebound. Untreated cancer patients had significantly lower blood TCR diversity than age-matched healthy donors. Healthy donors lost TCR diversity with age mainly through richness, cancer patients through richness and evenness.

This clonotype is labeled as medium-sized. Its antigen is unknown. The germline V and J ends were trimmed by 1 base and 3 bases, with 5 bases remaining between them. The CDR3 is 13 residues long. From germline, CDR1 is SGHTA and CDR2 FQGNSA. A mixed TRB-A/B primer pool amplified rearranged TRB by multiplex touch-down PCR. TCRdb re-called the multiplex PCR reads through MiXCR, storing one row per CDR3 protein. Among over 10,000 distinct CDR3 sequences listed, 21% were seen once. The chain uses TRBV7-2 and TRBJ2-3, with D hard to call. This receptor was taken from a human donor in good health. The specimen sequenced was blood. The CDR3 coding sequence is TGTGCCAGCAGCTTAGTTCAGACAGATACGCAGTATTTT. This encodes CASSLVQTDTQYF.